The 25 T cell receptor beta chains below come from one sample, sequenced in a study of cytomegalovirus exposure and HLA in healthy donors. The PCR ran on 60 Vbeta and 13 Jbeta primers. Sequencing used immunoSEQ multiplex PCR; TCRdb keeps in-frame clones, though not all of them. The sample records around 92,000 clones, over 75% being singletons. Sequencing used PBMCs. The receptors originated from a girl aged 2-10 years in good health and CMV-seropositive.

V is TRBV6-5 and J is TRBJ2-3, with TRBD2 matching over 8 bases. Losses at the gene ends were 3 bases for V and 3 bases for J; bases not matched to a gene: 2. Germline CDR1 is MNHEY and CDR2 is SVGAGI. The CDR3 is 14 amino acids. Written as DNA, the CDR3 is TGTGCCAGCAGTTATAGCGGGAATACAGATACGCAGTATTTT. Amino acids: CASSYSGNTDTQYF.

J is TRBJ2-5 and V is TRBV9; TRBD1 matches 10 bases. The CDR3 consists of 15 residues. Germline CDR1 and CDR2: SGDLS and YYNGEE. V gave up 3 bases and J gave up 4 bases; unmatched junction bases: 6. The CDR3 sequence: CASSATGGVGETQYF. DNA for the CDR3: TGTGCCAGCAGCGCGACAGGGGGCGTGGGAGAGACCCAGTACTTC.

The chain is built from TRBV4-3 and TRBJ2-7; D ambiguous. Looked up from germline, CDR1 is LGHNA and CDR2 is YSLEER. V was clipped by 0 bases and J by 2 bases, with 8 bases between them. CDR3 length: 14 residues. The CDR3 spells CASSQEARTYEQYF. In nucleotides, the CDR3 is TGCGCCAGCAGCCAAGAGGCCAGAACCTACGAGCAGTACTTC.

This chain uses TRBV25-1 with TRBJ1-1, with D perhaps matching TRBD1 (5 bases). The CDR3 covers 14 residues. CDR1 and CDR2 from the germline V gene are MGHDK and SYGVNS. V was cut by 2 bases and J by 5 bases, with 12 bases left in between. CDR3 protein: CASSELRDGTEAFF. CDR3 nucleotide sequence: TGTGCCAGCAGTGAACTCAGGGATGGGACTGAAGCTTTCTTT.

This chain connects TRBV5-6 to TRBJ2-6, with D possibly being TRBD1 (6 bases). Per germline, CDR1 SGHDT and CDR2 YYEEEE. Trimming cost V 7 bases and J 3 bases, with 23 bases left between them. This CDR3 spans 18 amino acids. The CDR3 region has the DNA TGTGCCAGCGGGCTACGAGGGGGAACGTCCATTGGGGCCAACGTCCTGACTTTC. This encodes CASGLRGGTSIGANVLTF.

The gene calls are TRBV29-1 and TRBJ2-3, with D unresolved. Germline CDR1 is SQVTM and CDR2 is ANQGSEA. The CDR3 spans 13 residues. V was trimmed by 3 bases and J by 1 base, leaving 8 bases between them. The CDR3 DNA reads TGCAGCGTTGATTCGCCAGGCACAGATACGCAGTATTTT. Amino acid sequence: CSVDSPGTDTQYF.

The rearrangement links TRBV15 to TRBJ1-2; 8 bases fit TRBD1. The ends lost 0 bases at V and 3 bases at J; junction bases unmatched: 6. CDR3 size: 16 residues. Germline V gene data show CDR1 as LNHNV and CDR2 as YYDKDF (reference sequence). Here the CDR3 reads CATSRDWLDRDYGYTF. In DNA form, the CDR3 reads TGTGCCACCAGCAGAGATTGGCTGGACAGGGACTATGGCTACACCTTC.

The J gene is TRBJ2-7, the V gene TRBV7-9, with D perhaps matching TRBD1 (5 bases). Germline V CDR1 and CDR2: SEHNR, FQNEAQ (reference sequence). Trimming took 4 bases from V and 2 from J, leaving 6 bases between them. The CDR3 runs to 12 residues. CDR3 region: CASSWGAYEQYF. Here the CDR3 DNA reads TGTGCCAGCAGCTGGGGCGCCTACGAGCAGTACTTC.

The chain uses TRBV27 and TRBJ2-1, with TRBD2 matching 8 bases. The CDR3 runs 17 residues. In germline, CDR1 is MNHEY, CDR2 SMNVEV (reference sequence). V was clipped by 2 bases and J by 0 bases; unmatched bases: 6. CDR3 in DNA: TGTGCCAGCAGTTTAAGCCTAGCGGGTCGCTCCTACAATGAGCAGTTCTTC. Protein product: CASSLSLAGRSYNEQFF.

The chain couples TRBV5-6 to TRBJ1-3; D possibly corresponds to TRBD1 (5 bases). The CDR3 runs 13 residues. V was cut by 3 bases and J by 4 bases, with 8 bases left in between. Germline V lookup: CDR1 SGHDT, CDR2 YYEEEE. Here the CDR3 reads CASSSWTGNTIYF. The CDR3 bases are TGTGCCAGCAGCTCCTGGACAGGAAACACCATATATTTT.

This clone has just one count. The chain carries TRBV11-2 and TRBJ1-1; maybe TRBD1 (5 bases). V lost 5 bases and J 5 bases, leaving 18 bases between the germline ends. Germline V CDR1 and CDR2: SGHAT, FQNNGV. The CDR3 covers 15 residues. The CDR3 coding sequence is TGTGCCAGCAGCCCTCGGGGGGGAGTGGGGACTGAAGCTTTCTTT. This encodes CASSPRGGVGTEAFF.

This clone came up a few times. The genes are TRBV28 and TRBJ2-3; D ambiguous. The germline V gene has CDR1 MDHEN and CDR2 SYDVKM. The V and J ends lost 3 bases and 5 bases respectively, with 9 bases between them. The CDR3 sequence is 13 residues long. The CDR3 sequence is CASSLPLLDTQYF. The CDR3 bases are TGTGCCAGCAGTTTGCCCCTACTAGATACGCAGTATTTT. The full variable domain, completed using reference TRBV28 and TRBJ2-3, is DVKVTQSSRYLVKRTGEKVFLECVQDMDHENMFWYRQDPGLGLRLIYFSYDVKMKEKGDIPEGYSVSREKKERFSLILESASTNQTSMYLCASSLPLLDTQYFGPGTRLTVL.

The chain uses TRBV30 and TRBJ2-7; D call uncertain. The CDR3 is 14 amino acids. Trimming pared 2 bases from V and 0 bases from J, leaving 11 bases between. CDR1 is GTSNPN, CDR2 SVGIG, per germline (reference sequence). CDR3 in amino acids: CAWSPFPSSYEQYF. CDR3 coding DNA: TGTGCCTGGAGTCCTTTCCCGAGCTCCTACGAGCAGTACTTC.

This clone was recorded a few times. The chain is built from TRBV2 and TRBJ2-3, with 12 nucleotides matching TRBD2. V lost 7 bases, J lost 2 bases, and 10 bases stayed unmatched. This CDR3 has 17 residues. Germline V gives CDR1 SNHLY, CDR2 FYNNEI. The CDR3 region is CASMRGLAGGATDTQYF. For the CDR3, the DNA is TGTGCCAGCATGAGGGGACTAGCGGGTGGGGCCACAGATACGCAGTATTTT.

This chain links TRBV11-2 with TRBJ2-7, with a possible D match to TRBD2 (5 bases). V gave up 0 bases and J gave up 5 bases, with 8 bases separating them. CDR1 SGHAT and CDR2 FQNNGV come from the germline V gene. The CDR3 runs to 13 residues. CDR3 coding DNA: TGTGCCAGCAGCTTAGATAGGAGGAACGAGCAGTACTTC. It specifies CASSLDRRNEQYF.

The chain employs TRBV28 and TRBJ1-2; TRBD1 agrees at 8 bases. The J segment lost 5 bases and the V segment lost 5 bases, leaving 10 bases of the junction unmatched. The CDR3 sequence is 15 residues long. Per germline, CDR1 MDHEN and CDR2 SYDVKM. CDR3 protein: CASSPAQGAPYGYTF. DNA for the CDR3: TGTGCCAGCAGTCCAGCCCAGGGGGCCCCTTATGGCTACACCTTC.

The DNA of the CDR3 is TGTGCCAGCAGTGAAGCGCTTGTAGCGGGAGTTGAAAGCGAGCAGTACTTC. The encoded protein is CASSEALVAGVESEQYF. The V gene is TRBV2, the J gene TRBJ2-7; the match to TRBD2 covers 9 bases. The CDR3 covers 17 residues. The germline CDR1 and CDR2 sequences are SNHLY and FYNNEI. V lost 0 bases to trimming and J lost 6 bases; unmatched junction nucleotides: 12.

The chain links TRBV2 to TRBJ1-3, with 7 bases lining up with TRBD1. There are 15 residues in the CDR3. CDR1 and CDR2 from the germline V gene are SNHLY and FYNNEI. Trimming took 3 bases from V and 4 from J; bases not matched to a gene: 6. CDR3 sequence reads: CASSEGQNRGNTIYF. Written as DNA, the CDR3 is TGTGCCAGCAGTGAGGGACAGAATAGGGGAAACACCATATATTTT.

This clone has more than one count but fewer than ten. The J gene is TRBJ1-1, the V gene TRBV29-1; 7 bases align to TRBD1. With V trimmed by 5 bases and J by 1 base, 13 bases remained unmatched. There are 16 residues in the CDR3. Germline V lookup: CDR1 SQVTM, CDR2 ANQGSEA. The CDR3 bases are TGCAGCGTTTTAGGCGATTTTAGGACAGGGAACACTGAAGCTTTCTTT. Residues: CSVLGDFRTGNTEAFF. Filled out from reference TRBV29-1 and TRBJ1-1, the complete variable domain reads SAVISQKPSRDICQRGTSLTIQCQVDSQVTMMFWYRQQPGQSLTLIATANQGSEATYESGFVIDKFPISRPNLTFSTLTVSNMSPEDSSIYLCSVLGDFRTGNTEAFFGQGTRLTVV.

This clone was seen only once. The chain joins TRBV28 to TRBJ1-2; 8 positions agree with TRBD1. With V trimmed by 4 bases and J by 2 bases, 6 bases remained unmatched. The CDR3 loop spans 15 amino acids. Germline V gene data show CDR1 as MDHEN and CDR2 as SYDVKM. CDR3 sequence (DNA): TGTGCCAGCAGTTCCCTGGACAGGGCGAACTATGGCTACACCTTC. Its protein is CASSSLDRANYGYTF.

The CDR3 coding sequence is TGTGCCAGCAGCAGCAGCACAGGGGTCTACAATGAGCAGTTCTTC. Translating it yields CASSSSTGVYNEQFF. The chain is built from TRBV7-9 and TRBJ2-1, with 7 bases matching TRBD1. V was pared by 5 bases and J by 3 bases, with 7 bases of the junction left unmatched. Germline CDR1 and CDR2: SEHNR and FQNEAQ (reference sequence). The CDR3 has 15 residues.

V and J are TRBV4-1 and TRBJ2-3, with 8 positions matching TRBD1. Germline V gene lookup returns CDR1 MGHRA and CDR2 YSYEKL. J lost 1 base, V lost 0 bases, and 9 bases had no gene match. This CDR3 has 18 residues. In DNA form, the CDR3 reads TGCGCCAGCAGCCAAGACGATCAGGGGGCGGCGGGCACAGATACGCAGTATTTT. Protein product: CASSQDDQGAAGTDTQYF.

The chain carries TRBV5-6 and TRBJ1-1; TRBD1 agrees at 9 bases. V trimming: 4 bases; J trimming: 4 bases; junction bases outside the gene matches: 8. The germline CDR1 and CDR2 sequences are SGHDT and YYEEEE. The CDR3 covers 15 residues. The CDR3 DNA reads as TGTGCCAGCAGCAACTGGGACAGGGATGCCACTGAAGCTTTCTTT. As protein: CASSNWDRDATEAFF. Looking up the rest from reference TRBV5-6 and TRBJ1-1 gives the full variable domain: DAGVTQSPTHLIKTRGQQVTLRCSPKSGHDTVSWYQQALGQGPQFIFQYYEEEERQRGNFPDRFSGHQFPNYSSELNVNALLLGDSALYLCASSNWDRDATEAFFGQGTRLTVV.

This clone was observed a few times. V is TRBV28 and J is TRBJ2-7, with 9 positions matching TRBD2. This CDR3 has 15 amino acids. J was trimmed by 5 bases and V by 3 bases; bases with no gene match: 8. The germline V gene encodes CDR1 MDHEN and CDR2 SYDVKM. CDR3 protein: CASSFLAGALDEQYF. CDR3 DNA sequence: TGTGCCAGCAGTTTCTTAGCGGGAGCGCTCGACGAGCAGTACTTC.

This rearrangement joins TRBV29-1 to TRBJ2-2; 8 positions match TRBD1. Germline V gene data show CDR1 as SQVTM and CDR2 as ANQGSEA. There are 20 residues in the CDR3. J gave up 4 bases and V 7 bases, and 26 bases lay outside the gene matches. The CDR3 loop is CSGMISPGQVSQGGTGELFF. The CDR3 DNA reads TGCAGCGGCATGATCTCTCCGGGACAGGTATCCCAGGGTGGCACCGGGGAGCTGTTTTTT.